This T cell receptor beta chain was retrieved from a study of technical replicates of blood from a handful of donors. Clones were read by immunoSEQ multiplex PCR, and TCRdb kept only the in-frame ones, dropping some. The data contain under 95,000 clones, around 94% of them singletons. This TCR derives from a human donor in good health. Material: T cells isolated from PBMCs.

The CDR3 sequence is CASSTWTGYDQPQHF. The CDR3 coding sequence is TGTGCCAGTAGTACGTGGACAGGGTACGATCAGCCCCAGCATTTT. The genes are TRBV19 and TRBJ1-5, with 8 bases aligning to TRBD1. Germline lookup yields CDR1 LNHDA and CDR2 SQIVND (reference sequence). V lost 4 bases, J lost 5 bases, and 7 bases stayed unmatched. The CDR3 has 15 amino acids. Full variable domain (outside the CDR3, taken from reference TRBV19 and TRBJ1-5): DGGITQSPKYLFRKEGQNVTLSCEQNLNHDAMYWYRQDPGQGLRLIYYSQIVNDFQKGDIAEGYSVSREKKESFPLTVTSAQKNPTAFYLCASSTWTGYDQPQHFGDGTRLSIL.